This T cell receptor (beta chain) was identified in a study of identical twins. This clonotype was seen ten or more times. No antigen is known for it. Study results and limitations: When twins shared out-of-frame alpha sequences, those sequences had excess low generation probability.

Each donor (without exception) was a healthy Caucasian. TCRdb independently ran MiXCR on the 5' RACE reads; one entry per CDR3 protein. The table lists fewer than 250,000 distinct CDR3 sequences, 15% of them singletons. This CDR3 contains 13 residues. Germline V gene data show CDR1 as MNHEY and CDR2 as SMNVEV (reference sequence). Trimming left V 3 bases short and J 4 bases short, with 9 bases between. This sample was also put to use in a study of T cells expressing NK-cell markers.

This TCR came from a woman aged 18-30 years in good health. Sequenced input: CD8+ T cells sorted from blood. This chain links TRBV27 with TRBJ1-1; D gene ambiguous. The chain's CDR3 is CASSFGVGTEAFF. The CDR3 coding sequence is TGTGCCAGCAGTTTTGGGGTTGGCACTGAAGCTTTCTTT.